Listed below are T cell receptor beta chains from one sample, sequenced in a study of shared clonotypes between healthy human individuals. TCRdb keeps only in-frame clones here, not all; method: immunoSEQ multiplex PCR. The table records 85,000 to 100,000 clones, 67% of them present only once. The sample was memory CD8+ T cells sorted from blood. These TCRs come from a man aged 25 to 45 in good health. The conserved cysteine and the conserved F or W are not part of the CDR3 here. Clone size appears in some rows only: once, few, many, or a class for an expanded clone.

many TRBV6-1 ASSVGQGGNEKLF
once TRBV6-5 ASSYRGRGETQY
many TRBV28 ASSLLDYEQF
NA TRBV18 ASSPYEQGVEAF
NA TRBV13 ASSLGLSTSENNEQF
NA TRBV9 ASSVDGMNTEAF
few TRBV28 ASSPLDGGYGYT
NA TRBV5-4 ASSLLDEETQY
few TRBV25-1 ASSSSGSTDTQY
few TRBV25-1 ASRKGTYTGELF
NA TRBV18 ASSPRSPGGYT
once TRBV7-9 ASSLAGGSLF
few TRBV19 ASSIVGTGETDTQY
NA TRBV27 ASSTSGSSYEQY
NA TRBV11-2 ASRGLNTQY
NA TRBV7-2 ASIQSRTSRNTIY
NA TRBV2 ASSEESVVGEQF
few TRBV10-2 ASSEEGQYTYEQF
NA TRBV27 ASGEMYYEQY
NA TRBV6-6 ASSFSGSEAF
NA TRBV9 ASSGGSSYNEQF
NA TRBV7-9 ASSLSGGEETQY
NA TRBV27 ASSLKPEDSFLYNEQF
few TRBV9 ASSVEGSTDTQY
NA TRBV9 ASSAGTSGRFPYNEQF
NA TRBV28 ASSYNTEIGSTDTQY
NA TRBV5-6 ASSSRRTSGSGEQF
NA TRBV5-5 ASSLGRGAGGNTIY
NA TRBV7-8 ASSLEGNTEAF
many TRBV28 ASSTSGSSYEQY
once TRBV7-2 ASSSSSGTY
few TRBV6-5 ASSPYTGEQY
few TRBV6-1 ASSERLEASETQY
NA TRBV7-6 ASSFGANTEAF
NA TRBV25-1 ASSAPGRVYNEQF
NA TRBV11-3 ASSLVSAGGEQF
few TRBV14 ASSQLDAKYTEAF
NA TRBV9 ASSVRGSTDTQY
NA TRBV15 ATSQRPISGNTIY
NA TRBV30 AFSGGSTDTQY
NA TRBV5-4 ASSTTAGTSSYEQY
NA TRBV27 ASSFGLAGGNTGELF
NA TRBV7-6 ASSQLAGVDYEQY
NA TRBV27 ASSRTRSYEQY
NA TRBV9 ASSVASGYTYEQY